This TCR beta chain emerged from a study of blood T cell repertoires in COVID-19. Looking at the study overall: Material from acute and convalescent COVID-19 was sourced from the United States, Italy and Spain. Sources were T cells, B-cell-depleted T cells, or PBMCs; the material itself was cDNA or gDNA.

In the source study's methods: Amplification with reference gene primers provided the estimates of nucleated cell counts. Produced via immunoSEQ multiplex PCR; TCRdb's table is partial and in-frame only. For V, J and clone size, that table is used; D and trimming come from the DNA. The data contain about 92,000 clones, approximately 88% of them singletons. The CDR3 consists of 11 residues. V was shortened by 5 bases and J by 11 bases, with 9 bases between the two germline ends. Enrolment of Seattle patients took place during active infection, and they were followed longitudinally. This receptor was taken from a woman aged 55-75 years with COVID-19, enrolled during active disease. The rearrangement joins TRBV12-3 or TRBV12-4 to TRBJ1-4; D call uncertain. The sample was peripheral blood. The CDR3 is CASSNTYKLFF. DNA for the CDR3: TGTGCCAGCAGTAATACATATAAACTGTTTTTT.